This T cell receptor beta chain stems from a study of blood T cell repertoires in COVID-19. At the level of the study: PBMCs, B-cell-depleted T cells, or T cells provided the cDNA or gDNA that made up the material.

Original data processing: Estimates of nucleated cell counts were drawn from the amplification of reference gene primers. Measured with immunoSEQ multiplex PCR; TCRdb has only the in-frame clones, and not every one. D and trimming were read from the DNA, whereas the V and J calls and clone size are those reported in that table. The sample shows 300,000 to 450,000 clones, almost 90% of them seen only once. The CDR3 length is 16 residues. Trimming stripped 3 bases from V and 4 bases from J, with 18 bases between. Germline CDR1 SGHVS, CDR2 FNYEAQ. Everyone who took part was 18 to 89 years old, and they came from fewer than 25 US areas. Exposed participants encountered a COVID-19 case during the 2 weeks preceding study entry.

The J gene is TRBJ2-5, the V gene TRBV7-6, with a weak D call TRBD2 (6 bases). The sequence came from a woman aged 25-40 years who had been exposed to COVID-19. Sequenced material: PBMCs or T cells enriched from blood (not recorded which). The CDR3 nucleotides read TGTGCCAGCAGCTTGGGAGGCCTAGCTGGTTCAGAGACCCAGTACTTC. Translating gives CASSLGGLAGSETQYF.